This T cell receptor (beta chain) was retrieved from a study of a mutant IDH1 vaccine in newly diagnosed glioma (dated by TCRdb to about 2021). In terms of the full investigation: Eight vaccinations were administered to patients in weeks 1, 3, 5, 7, 11, 15, 19 and 23, corresponding to visits V03 through V10. In the chemotherapy-containing groups, vaccination started alongside temozolomide cycles, whereas in patients who had radiotherapy alone it started 4-6 weeks after radiotherapy. Of the approximately 35 treated patients, about 62% were male and about 38% were female, and the mean age was approximately 41 years. Before enrollment, most patients had been given radiochemotherapy with temozolomide as standard therapy, while the rest had received either radiotherapy alone or temozolomide alone. Peripheral blood was drawn at six visits: V03 (baseline), V05, V07, V10, V12 and V13. Longitudinal TCRB deep sequencing was done for 25 treated patients, wherever samples were available for exploratory analyses. Results and caveats for the whole study, not just this receptor: Changes in the top peripheral T cell clonotypes picked up by TCRB sequencing did not appear to be linked to pseudoprogression. The authors noted that analyses of patient blood samples could not be reproduced because of sample limitations. Immune responses induced by the vaccine were seen in around 94% of patients across multiple MHC alleles. Selection of PBMC samples for TCRB deep sequencing was based on availability.

As for this clone: Its recognized antigen is unknown. The sample holds no much larger clone one base away, and base qualities are not on file.

The time point label corresponds to: week 11, during vaccination. Every vaccine dose consisted of 300 ug of a 20-mer mutant IDH1 peptide in Montanide, administered subcutaneously together with topical imiquimod. The donors had newly diagnosed IDH1-mutant astrocytomas of WHO grade 3 or 4 that showed loss of nuclear ATRX. The samples were drawn from NOA16, a multicentre, single-arm, open-label phase I trial in Germany that tested a mutant IDH1 peptide vaccine in humans for the first time. Genomic DNA for TCRB sequencing was extracted from EDTA blood using the DNeasy Blood and Tissue Kit. CDR1 SGHDT and CDR2 YYEEEE were looked up in the germline V gene. The CDR3 sequence holds 12 residues, the cysteine and phenylalanine included. This entry keeps only the CDR3 DNA: 36 bases, framed from base 1. Relative to germline, V is missing 6 bases and J is missing 4 bases, with 3 bases of the junction outside any gene match.

Libraries were made using the immunoSEQ multiplex PCR assay. Following the manufacturer's protocol, the hsTCRB Kit was used to amplify rearranged TCR beta chain sequences. An Illumina MiSeq was used to sequence the TCRB libraries. The original pipeline was this. The proprietary platform of the kit vendor was used for demultiplexing, trimming and gene mapping. The table comes from immuneACCESS by way of TCRdb, which keeps in-frame sequences with V and J called. Part of the clones is missing from these tables; in studies checked, under half for an unresolved V gene and the rest for unknown reasons. The V and J calls and the clone size are those of that table, but D and trimming were determined from the DNA. This sample has under 150,000 clones in its table, and 90% of those were observed once. Together, the top ten hold 0.6% to 0.7% of the sample.

This chain joins TRBV5-6 to TRBJ1-2, with 7 bases in between that match TRBD1. The material was PBMCs, obtained from a glioma patient whose treatment included an IDH1 peptide vaccine. The origin of this receptor is a woman in her 50s with glioma. Read as DNA, the sequence is TGTGCCAGCACGTCAGGGGGCTATGGCTACACCTTC. It is translated as CASTSGGYGYTF.